The 24 T cell receptor beta chains in this list originate from one sample, sequenced in a study of blood T cell repertoires in COVID-19. This table comes from immunoSEQ multiplex PCR, and its TCRdb copy is limited to in-frame clones, with some not included. The sample lists about 82,000 clones; around four fifths were seen once. Sequencing was carried out using peripheral blood. These receptors all stem from an elderly man with active or convalescent COVID-19.

Details on this clone: The junction departs from germline at one end; a sequencing error may be responsible. This chain links TRBV7-9 with TRBJ2-6; weak D call: TRBD1 (5 bases). The germline V gene has CDR1 SEHNR and CDR2 FQNEAQ (reference sequence). This CDR3 region has 14 residues. CDR3 nucleotide sequence: TGTGCCAGCAGCCGTAACTCTGGGGCCAACGTCTTGACTTTC. Translation gives CASSRNSGANVLTF.

This clone was detected a few times. J is TRBJ1-5 and V is TRBV28; D gene uncertain. V was pared by 8 bases and J by 1 base, with 18 bases between. This CDR3 has 16 residues. CDR1 is MDHEN and CDR2 is SYDVKM in the germline V gene. The DNA of the CDR3 is TGTGCCAGCTCCCTCCGGCCGGGCGGGAGCAATCAGCCCCAGCATTTT. The encoded protein is CASSLRPGGSNQPQHF.

The J gene is TRBJ2-3, the V gene TRBV24-1; 8 nucleotides agree with TRBD1. The CDR3 spans 16 residues. Germline V lookup: CDR1 KGHDR, CDR2 SFDVKD. The ends lost 3 bases at V and 2 bases at J; junction bases unmatched: 6. The CDR3 DNA reads as TGTGCCACCAGTGATATTGGACAGGGTCCCACAGATACGCAGTATTTT. Translated: CATSDIGQGPTDTQYF.

This sequence joins TRBV6-5 and TRBJ1-2, with 7 bases fitting TRBD1. The germline CDR1 and CDR2 sequences are MNHEY and SVGAGI. The CDR3 consists of 14 residues. Unmatched junction bases numbered 7, after V lost 5 bases and J lost 4 bases. CDR3: CASSTGDLFYGYTF. The CDR3 coding sequence is TGTGCCAGCAGTACAGGGGACCTATTCTATGGCTACACCTTC.

This clone was observed a single time. This sequence joins TRBV7-8 and TRBJ2-1; a possible D gene is TRBD1 (6 bases). CDR1 SGHVS and CDR2 FQNEAQ come from the germline V gene. The CDR3 sequence is 14 residues long. V lost 5 bases and J lost 3, with 11 bases in between. CDR3 DNA: TGTGCCAGCAGCCTCGGGACACGCTACAATGAGCAGTTCTTC. Amino acid sequence: CASSLGTRYNEQFF.

The rearrangement joins TRBV3-1 (or the pseudogene TRBV3-2) to TRBJ2-3; 9 bases agree with TRBD1. V gave up 2 bases and J gave up 0 bases; unmatched junction bases: 6. CDR3 length: 17 residues. Germline V gene data show CDR1 as LGHDT and CDR2 as YNNKEL (reference sequence). DNA of the CDR3: TGTGCCAGCAGCCAACCTCGGGACAGGGTCAGCACAGATACGCAGTATTTT. Translated: CASSQPRDRVSTDTQYF.

The rearrangement joins TRBV27 to TRBJ2-1, with 11 bases that match TRBD2. The CDR3 is made up of 15 amino acids. In germline, CDR1 is MNHEY, CDR2 SMNVEV (reference sequence). With 6 bases clipped from V and 2 bases from J, the junction kept 3 bases outside the gene matches. The CDR3 DNA reads TGTGCCAGCAGCTCGGGACTAGCGGCCTACAATGAGCAGTTCTTC. Translation gives CASSSGLAAYNEQFF.

The J gene is TRBJ1-2, the V gene TRBV29-1; a possible D gene is TRBD1 (5 bases). Germline V CDR1 and CDR2: SQVTM, ANQGSEA. V was shortened by 5 bases and J by 5 bases, with 12 bases between the two germline ends. The CDR3 loop spans 12 amino acids. CDR3 in DNA: TGCAGCGTTATAAAACAGGATTATGGCTACACCTTC. Its protein is CSVIKQDYGYTF.

This clone was picked up one time. J is TRBJ2-2 and V is TRBV9, with TRBD2 matching over 7 bases. The J segment lost 7 bases and the V segment lost 2 bases, leaving 5 bases of the junction unmatched. The CDR3 totals 14 residues. Germline loops: CDR1 SGDLS, CDR2 YYNGEE. CDR3: CASSVLAEDGELFF. The CDR3 DNA is TGTGCCAGCAGCGTTCTAGCGGAGGACGGGGAGCTGTTTTTT.

This chain uses TRBV18 with TRBJ1-1; D possibly corresponds to TRBD1 (5 bases). Deletions cut 0 bases from V and 2 bases from J, with 10 bases between. The CDR3 covers 15 residues. CDR1 is KGHSH, CDR2 LQKENI, per germline. CDR3 loop: CASSPPAGQNTEAFF. CDR3 sequence (DNA): TGTGCCAGCTCACCACCGGCAGGACAAAACACTGAAGCTTTCTTT.

The V gene is TRBV15, the J gene TRBJ2-5; possible D gene TRBD1, 6 bases. Germline loops: CDR1 LNHNV, CDR2 YYDKDF (reference sequence). The CDR3 is 16 residues long. Trimming stripped 0 bases from V and 2 bases from J, with 13 bases between. The CDR3 reads CATSRDLGAGQETQYF. The CDR3 nucleotides are TGTGCCACCAGCAGAGATCTGGGGGCAGGGCAAGAGACCCAGTACTTC.

The chain links TRBV2 to TRBJ2-2; 7 bases align to TRBD1. V lost 6 bases, J lost 5 bases, and 12 bases stayed unmatched. The length of the CDR3 is 16 residues. Per the germline V gene, CDR1 is SNHLY and CDR2 is FYNNEI. The CDR3 loop is CASSESTGSRTGELFF. CDR3 sequence (DNA): TGTGCCAGCAGCGAATCGACAGGGTCTCGGACCGGGGAGCTGTTTTTT.

V and J are TRBV18 and TRBJ1-1, with D maybe TRBD1 (6 bases). V was cut by 4 bases and J by 1 base, with 7 bases left in between. There are 13 residues in the CDR3. CDR1 is KGHSH, CDR2 LQKENI, per germline. CDR3 region: CASSQTGNTEAFF. CDR3 coding DNA: TGTGCCAGCTCACAGACAGGGAACACTGAAGCTTTCTTT. Filled out from reference TRBV18 and TRBJ1-1, the complete variable domain reads NAGVMQNPRHLVRRRGQEARLRCSPMKGHSHVYWYRQLPEEGLKFMVYLQKENIIDESGMPKERFSAEFPKEGPSILRIQQVVRGDSAAYFCASSQTGNTEAFFGQGTRLTVV.

The V gene is TRBV28, the J gene TRBJ2-7; D may be TRBD1 (6 bases). In germline, CDR1 is MDHEN, CDR2 SYDVKM. Trimming took off 2 bases at V and 7 bases at J, with 15 bases between the two ends. This CDR3 is 14 amino acids long. The CDR3 DNA follows: TGTGCCAGCAGTTTACGAGACAGGCTTAAAGAGCAGTACGTC. It translates to CASSLRDRLKEQYV.

The CDR3 protein is CASSQVSQGGPDTQYF. DNA of the CDR3: TGTGCCAGCAGCCAAGTTTCTCAGGGAGGGCCAGATACGCAGTATTTT. This chain links TRBV3-1 (or the pseudogene TRBV3-2) with TRBJ2-3; 7 bases are a match to TRBD2. The CDR3 extends over 16 amino acids. Unmatched junction bases numbered 8, after V lost 1 base and J lost 4 bases. CDR1 and CDR2 (germline): LGHDT, YNNKEL (reference sequence).

This chain connects TRBV5-1 to TRBJ2-6; D is perhaps TRBD1 (7 bases). The germline V gene has CDR1 SGHRS and CDR2 YFSETQ. This CDR3 contains 16 residues. The V end lost 2 bases, the J end lost 1 base, and 10 bases lay between the germline ends. The chain's CDR3 is CASSFQGGSGANVLTF. CDR3 coding DNA: TGCGCCAGCAGCTTCCAGGGGGGTTCTGGGGCCAACGTCCTGACTTTC.

J is TRBJ2-3 and V is TRBV5-8; D unclear. Germline values: CDR1 SGHTS, CDR2 YDEGEE. Trimming removed 4 bases at V and 2 bases at J, with 8 bases between. This CDR3 has 13 amino acids. This CDR3 reads CASSPYNTDTQYF. CDR3 nucleotide sequence: TGTGCCAGCAGCCCTTACAACACAGATACGCAGTATTTT.

The chain has TRBV4-2 and TRBJ1-3; no clear D gene. There are 13 residues in the CDR3. Germline V gene data show CDR1 as LGHNA and CDR2 as YNFKEQ. Deletions cut 4 bases from V and 6 bases from J, with 10 bases between. The CDR3 is CASSLAGENTIYF. The DNA of the CDR3 is TGTGCCAGCAGCCTGGCAGGTGAAAACACCATATATTTT.

J is TRBJ1-5 and V is TRBV6-6; tentatively, D is TRBD1 (5 bases). This CDR3 is built from 15 residues. Germline CDR1 is MNHNY and CDR2 is SVGAGI (reference sequence). V was cut by 0 bases and J by 7 bases, with 13 bases left in between. CDR3: CASSYSNPEGQPQHF. The CDR3 DNA reads TGTGCCAGCAGTTACTCAAACCCGGAGGGGCAGCCCCAGCATTTT.

This chain links TRBV19 with TRBJ1-1; 11 bases map to TRBD1. Unmatched junction bases numbered 13, after V lost 5 bases and J lost 11 bases. The CDR3 runs to 15 residues. Germline CDR1 reads LNHDA; CDR2 reads SQIVND (reference sequence). CDR3 in DNA: TGTGCCAGTAGTCCGACGGACAGGGGGCAAGGTGGGGCTTTCTTT. This sequence encodes CASSPTDRGQGGAFF.

Here the CDR3 reads CASYTMYRATEAFF. The CDR3, as DNA: TGTGCCAGTTATACTATGTATCGAGCCACTGAAGCTTTCTTT. The chain has TRBV6-5 and TRBJ1-1; D call uncertain. The V gene's germline CDR1 is MNHEY and CDR2 SVGAGI. V lost 9 bases to trimming and J lost 4 bases, with 18 bases between them. The CDR3 runs to 14 residues.

The V gene is TRBV21-1, the J gene TRBJ2-7; the table's D call, TRBD2, was not checked against the DNA. TRBV21-1 constitutes a pseudogene. The CDR3 loop spans 15 amino acids. The CDR3 nucleotides read TGTGCCAGCAGCAAAGCTGGGACTAGCGGCTACGAGCAGTACGTC. Translating gives CASSKAGTSGYEQYV.

This chain links TRBV19 with TRBJ2-1; TRBD1 is a possible D gene (5 bases). This CDR3 is 14 amino acids long. Germline CDR1 reads LNHDA; CDR2 reads SQIVND (reference sequence). V was clipped by 6 bases and J by 7 bases, with 16 bases between them. The CDR3 region is CASRGLAASNEQFF. The CDR3 nucleotides read TGTGCCAGTAGGGGGCTGGCGGCCTCAAATGAGCAGTTCTTC.

V gene TRBV2 combines with J gene TRBJ2-2; D perhaps matches TRBD1 (5 bases). Per germline, CDR1 SNHLY and CDR2 FYNNEI. Trimming removed 5 bases from V and 8 bases from J, with 9 bases in between. CDR3 length: 12 amino acids. The CDR3 is CASSSRVGELFF. As DNA, the CDR3 is TGTGCCAGCAGTTCCAGGGTGGGGGAGCTGTTTTTT.